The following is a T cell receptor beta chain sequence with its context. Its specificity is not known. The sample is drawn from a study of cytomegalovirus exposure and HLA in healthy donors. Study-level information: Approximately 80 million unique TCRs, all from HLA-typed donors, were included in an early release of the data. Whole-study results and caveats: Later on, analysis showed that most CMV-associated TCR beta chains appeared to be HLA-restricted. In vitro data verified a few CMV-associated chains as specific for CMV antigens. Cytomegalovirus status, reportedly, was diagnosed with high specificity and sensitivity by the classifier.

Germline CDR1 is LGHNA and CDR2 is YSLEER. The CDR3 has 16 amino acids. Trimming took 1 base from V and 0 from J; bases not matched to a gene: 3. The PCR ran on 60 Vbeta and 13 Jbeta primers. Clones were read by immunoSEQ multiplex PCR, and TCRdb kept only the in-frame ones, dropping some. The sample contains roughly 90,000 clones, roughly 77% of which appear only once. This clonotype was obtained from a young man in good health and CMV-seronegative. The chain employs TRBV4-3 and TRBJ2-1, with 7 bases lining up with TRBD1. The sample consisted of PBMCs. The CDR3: CASSQGPGGSYNEQFF. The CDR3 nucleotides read TGCGCCAGCAGCCAAGGCCCAGGGGGCTCCTACAATGAGCAGTTCTTC.